The rows below give T cell receptor beta chains drawn from one sample of a study of blood T cell repertoires in COVID-19. Generated by immunoSEQ multiplex PCR, the TCRdb table keeps only in-frame clones and is missing some. The sample consists of a few hundred thousand clones, 70% to 90% of them appearing once. Material: PBMCs or T cells enriched from blood (not recorded which). The origin of the receptors is a woman younger than 45 who had recovered from COVID-19. Each CDR3 is given with its conserved first and last residue. A D gene is named only where the DNA matches it firmly. The size of a clone is reported for some rows only, either as once, few or many, or as a class for expanded clones.

j_call clone_size v_call d_call cdr3_aa
TRBJ1-5 . TRBV7-2 . CASTKTGQPQHF
TRBJ2-5 . TRBV12-3/TRBV12-4 TRBD2 CASSFRGEETQYF
TRBJ2-3 . TRBV4-3 . CASSQRHQSGNTDTQYF
TRBJ1-1 once TRBV19 . CASASGGYTEAFF
TRBJ1-5 few TRBV19 TRBD1 CASSPRGLNSNQPQHF
TRBJ1-2 . TRBV4-3 . CASSPHLGGLTYGYTF
TRBJ2-1 . TRBV9 . CASSRGLFNEQFF
TRBJ1-5 . TRBV30 . CAWAIEENQPQHF
TRBJ1-2 . TRBV29-1 . CSVESREGKNYGYTF
TRBJ1-1 . TRBV27 . CASSLGRGPSAEAFF
TRBJ2-1 . TRBV4-3 TRBD1 CASSQEVPRTGHNEQFF
TRBJ1-2 . TRBV27 . CASSPPGETYGYTF
TRBJ2-5 . TRBV7-2 TRBD2 CASSLLLAGGRETQYF
TRBJ1-1 . TRBV19 . CASSMRGRGKTEAFF
TRBJ1-5 . TRBV29-1 . CSVGAGINQPQHF
TRBJ2-4 . TRBV27 . CASSFVGVDKNIQYF
TRBJ2-1 . TRBV7-3 . CASSMEEYNEQFF
TRBJ1-2 once TRBV7-6 . CASSLGAFTGEKAYGYTF
TRBJ1-1 . TRBV12-3/TRBV12-4 TRBD1 CASGNRQGEGAFF
TRBJ1-6 . TRBV6-1 . CASSEGVDSTQSPPLHF
TRBJ2-7 . TRBV19 . CASSATIPVYEQYF
TRBJ1-1 . TRBV11-2 . CASSRQVGDTEAFF
TRBJ1-3 . TRBV28 . CASSFGGNTIYF
TRBJ1-2 . TRBV9 . CASSVAIRQDYGYTF
TRBJ2-3 . TRBV7-2 . CASSSRRSTDTQYF
TRBJ2-7 . TRBV2 TRBD1 CASSGRQGHRSGYEQYF
TRBJ1-1 . TRBV5-1 TRBD1 CASSPALNRQGNEAFF
TRBJ2-2 . TRBV3-1/TRBV3-2 . CASSQALANTGELFF
TRBJ1-1 . TRBV20-1 . CSARDRTEAFF
TRBJ2-7 . TRBV24-1 . CATSPGHKSSYEQYF
TRBJ2-7 . TRBV19 TRBD1 CASSLQGATYEQYF
TRBJ1-2 . TRBV7-2 . CASSHNPRPRRNYGYTF
TRBJ1-2 . TRBV19 . CASSITGGWNYGYTF
TRBJ1-5 . TRBV6-5 . CASSYGGAGGKPQHF
TRBJ1-2 . TRBV28 . CASSLNYYGYTF
TRBJ1-2 . TRBV15 TRBD1 CATSGLAGGAANYGYTF
TRBJ2-3 . TRBV7-9 TRBD2 CASSFRPSGGAYTDTQYF
TRBJ2-3 . TRBV7-6 TRBD2 CASARLAGGPEDTQYF